Presented here are 10 T cell receptor beta chains from one specimen sequenced in a study of regulatory T cells in long-lasting Graves disease. The time point denotes: persistent/refractory GD, antithyroid drugs over 5 years with positive TRAb. RNA isolated from PBMCs was used to make the TCR library. Arm-PCR of CDR3 regions with iRepertoire HTBI primers generated TCR beta libraries. MiXCR was run by TCRdb on the multiplex PCR reads, yielding one entry per CDR3 protein. The sample consists of more than 300,000 distinct CDR3 sequences, about 18% of them appearing once. The source material was peripheral blood mononuclear cells (PBMCs), sampled when the disease was refractory, from a patient treated with antithyroid drugs. The source of these receptors is a female donor with Graves disease.

This clonotype was recorded at least ten times. The genes are TRBV11-3 and TRBJ1-1; no clear D. Germline CDR1 and CDR2: SGHNT and YENEEA. Trimming shortened V by 5 bases and J by 1 base, and 11 bases separated the two germline ends. This CDR3 region has 14 residues. CDR3 DNA sequence: TGTGCCAGCAGCCTATCGAGAGAGAACACTGAAGCTTTCTTT. Residues: CASSLSRENTEAFF. Drawing the rest from reference TRBV11-3 and TRBJ1-1, the complete variable domain is EAGVVQSPRYKIIEKKQPVAFWCNPISGHNTLYWYLQNLGQGPELLIRYENEEAVDDSQLPKDRFSAERLKGVDSTLKIQPAELGDSAVYLCASSLSRENTEAFFGQGTRLTVV.

Many counts were recorded for this clonotype. V is TRBV11-2 and J is TRBJ2-2, with D perhaps matching TRBD1 or TRBD2 (6 bases each). Per the germline V gene, CDR1 is SGHAT and CDR2 is FQNNGV. CDR3 length: 15 amino acids. Trimming pared 2 bases from V and 5 bases from J, leaving 12 bases between. The CDR3 DNA follows: TGTGCCAGCAGCTTAACCGGGGGCTATACCGGGGAGCTGTTTTTT. It translates to CASSLTGGYTGELFF.

There are a few counts of this clonotype. The genes are TRBV7-9 and TRBJ2-7; TRBD1 agrees at 11 bases. Germline CDR1 reads SEHNR; CDR2 reads FQNEAQ (reference sequence). V lost 4 bases and J lost 2; bases outside the gene matches: 4. The CDR3 contains 15 residues. CDR3 sequence reads: CASSSDRGPTYEQYF. The CDR3 DNA reads as TGTGCCAGCAGCTCGGACAGGGGGCCTACCTACGAGCAGTACTTC.

The V and J genes are TRBV6-2 or TRBV6-3 and TRBJ1-2; D is unresolved. The germline V gene encodes CDR1 MNHEY and CDR2 SVGEGT. V was pared by 4 bases and J by 4 bases, with 10 bases between. The CDR3 length is 13 residues. The CDR3 loop reads CASSFATTYGYTF. DNA of the CDR3: TGTGCCAGCAGTTTTGCCACGACCTATGGCTACACCTTC.

This clonotype appeared a few times. This chain joins TRBV4-2 and TRBJ2-5; the match to TRBD2 covers 8 bases. From germline, CDR1 is LGHNA and CDR2 YNFKEQ. Trimming removed 0 bases from V and 0 bases from J; junction bases left unmatched: 6. The CDR3 contains 17 residues. The CDR3 sequence: CASSQEKASGYQETQYF. In DNA form, the CDR3 reads TGTGCCAGCAGCCAAGAAAAGGCTAGCGGGTACCAAGAGACCCAGTACTTC.

This clonotype was picked up a small number of times. The rearrangement uses TRBV12-3 or TRBV12-4 and TRBJ1-5; weak D call: TRBD1 (6 bases). V lost 3 bases to trimming and J lost 2 bases, with 11 bases between them. The CDR3 runs to 15 residues. CDR3 coding DNA: TGTGCCAGCAGTTTCGGGGGGGCTCGCAATCAGCCCCAGCATTTT. This translates into CASSFGGARNQPQHF.

This clonotype was found many times. CDR3 region: CASSESEYGYTF. CDR3 coding DNA: TGTGCCAGCAGTGAGAGCGAATATGGCTACACCTTC. The rearrangement joins TRBV2 to TRBJ1-2; D is unresolved. The germline CDR1 and CDR2 sequences are SNHLY and FYNNEI. The CDR3 sequence is 12 residues long. The V end lost 3 bases, the J end lost 5 bases, and 7 bases lay between the germline ends.

This clonotype appeared a few times. The V and J genes are TRBV9 and TRBJ2-7; 9 bases align to TRBD1. The trim removed 2 bases at V and 6 bases at J, leaving 9 bases unmatched. The CDR3 loop spans 15 amino acids. CDR1 is SGDLS and CDR2 is YYNGEE in the germline V gene. The CDR3 sequence is CASSVGGQGGGEQYF. In DNA, the CDR3 is TGTGCCAGCAGCGTGGGGGGACAGGGAGGAGGCGAGCAGTACTTC.

The chain uses TRBV19 and TRBJ2-6; a weak D match, TRBD2 (6 bases). With 1 base removed from V and 2 bases from J, the gap between germline ends came to 21 bases. In germline, CDR1 is LNHDA, CDR2 SQIVND (reference sequence). The CDR3 extends over 20 amino acids. CDR3 in DNA: TGTGCCAGTAGTATAGTTCCCCCTACTAGCTTCCGTCCTGGGGCCAACGTCCTGACTTTC. Translating it yields CASSIVPPTSFRPGANVLTF. Variable domain in full (rest from reference TRBV19 and TRBJ2-6): DGGITQSPKYLFRKEGQNVTLSCEQNLNHDAMYWYRQDPGQGLRLIYYSQIVNDFQKGDIAEGYSVSREKKESFPLTVTSAQKNPTAFYLCASSIVPPTSFRPGANVLTFGAGSRLTVL.

This chain uses TRBV7-2 with TRBJ2-3; D call uncertain. V lost 1 base, J lost 0 bases, and 8 bases lay in between. CDR1 and CDR2 from the germline V gene are SGHTA and FQGNSA. CDR3 length equals 15 residues. The CDR3 spells CASSLGFTSTDTQYF. The CDR3 DNA follows: TGTGCCAGCAGCTTAGGATTTACCAGCACAGATACGCAGTATTTT.